This T cell receptor (beta chain) came from a study of tumor-infiltrating lymphocytes in primary liver carcinoma. Study-level information: The study enrolled male and female patients aged 30 to 69 years.

Without any cell sorting, about 18-31 mg of bulk tissue yielded co-extracted RNA and DNA. Study findings and constraints: There were only about 7.5-24% of top clones found in all five tumor regions. Significantly larger top-250-clone fractions were found in tumors than in blood (p = 0.039). In tumor-adjacent and tumor-blood pairs, overlap was lower than in tumor region pairs.

About this clonotype itself: The antigen remains undetermined. An end of the junction does not agree with germline; a read error may underlie this.

Using a constant-region primer together with ProtoScript II reverse transcriptase, TCR beta cDNA was made from about 490 ng of total RNA. Each TCR beta library was derived from three nested multiplex PCR rounds that employed slightly modified ARM-PCR. Researchers ran the first two PCR rounds for roughly 10 cycles each with TRBV1-TRBV30 forward primers and a C-beta reverse primer. TCRdb fed the multiplex PCR reads into MiXCR, producing one record per CDR3 protein. Of 55,000 or so distinct CDR3 sequences listed, 55% to 75% are singletons. CDR1 is MGHRA and CDR2 is YSYEKL in the germline V gene. The CDR3 runs 14 residues.

J is TRBJ1-2 and V is TRBV4-1; 7 nucleotides line up with TRBD1. The clonotype was recovered from a man aged 40-49 years with primary liver carcinoma and hepatitis B virus infection. Source material: liver tumor tissue from sampling region 2. Subset: tumor region T2, inferior pole. DNA of the CDR3: TGCGCCAGGAGCCAAGGGGGCAGGAACTATGGCTACATCTTC. Translation: CARSQGGRNYGYIF.